Each of the 3 T cell receptor beta chains below was sequenced from the same sample in a study of blood T cells in healthy people across ages. The authors ran a second PCR of about 6 to 11 cycles using a sample-barcoded 5' primer and a J-beta primer mix. One entry per CDR3 protein results from TCRdb running MiXCR on the 5' RACE reads. The sample contains hundreds of thousands of distinct CDR3 sequences, approximately 48% of which appear only once. The source material was blood. Receptor source: a man aged 60 to 75 in good health.

This clonotype has only a few counts. J is TRBJ2-7 and V is TRBV5-1; 12 bases line up with TRBD2. The CDR3 totals 17 residues. The junction had 12 bases not matched to a gene; V was cut back by 0 bases and J by 8 bases. The germline V gene encodes CDR1 SGHRS and CDR2 YFSETQ. The CDR3 reads CASSLGSSGGEPTKQYF. Here the CDR3 DNA reads TGCGCCAGCAGCTTGGGTTCTAGCGGGGGGGAACCTACGAAGCAGTACTTC.

This clonotype was recorded once. The V call is TRBV30, the J call TRBJ2-4; D might be TRBD1 or TRBD2, each matching 5 bases. The CDR3 is 13 amino acids. Trimming took 5 bases from V and 13 from J, leaving 21 bases between them. Germline V gene sequence: CDR1 GTSNPN, CDR2 SVGIG (reference sequence). The CDR3 here is CAWGGPGVNVQYF. The CDR3 nucleotides read TGTGCCTGGGGGGGACCAGGCGTCAACGTGCAGTACTTC.

This clonotype was seen only a few times. The CDR3 region has the DNA TGTGCCAGCAGCCCAAGGGGAGAGTCCTACGAGCAGTACTTC. Its translation: CASSPRGESYEQYF. The chain recombines TRBV7-9 with TRBJ2-7; D may be TRBD1 or TRBD2 (5 bases each). Deletions cut 5 bases from V and 1 base from J, with 12 bases between. The CDR3 covers 14 residues. The V gene's germline CDR1 is SEHNR and CDR2 FQNEAQ (reference sequence).